This TCR beta chain appears in the sequencing data of a study of PD-1 blockade in classical Hodgkin lymphoma. Across the study: Nivolumab 3 mg/kg was given intravenously every 2 weeks. Study-level points and caveats: Baseline diversity resembling that of newly diagnosed patients was seen in complete responders. Before treatment, TCR diversity in newly diagnosed patients was reportedly lower than in healthy donors.

A note on this clone: Its specificity is not known.

From germline, CDR1 is LNHDA and CDR2 SQIVND (reference sequence). The CDR3 has 18 amino acids. With 7 bases clipped from V and 0 bases from J, the junction kept 13 bases outside the gene matches. The time point was: cycle 4 day 1 (C4D1), after less than 7 weeks of nivolumab. Relapse after autologous stem cell transplantation occurred in every patient, and brentuximab vedotin exposure varied. Profiled with immunoSEQ multiplex PCR; TCRdb holds only in-frame clones, not every one. The sample yields 100,000 or so clones, 85% to 95% seen once. This chain connects TRBV19 to TRBJ1-3; 9 bases match TRBD1. The sequencing here drew on peripheral blood mononuclear cells (PBMCs), taken before the fourth cycle of nivolumab. This clonotype was sampled from a human donor with classical Hodgkin lymphoma. DNA of the CDR3: TGTGCCAGTATGGGGGGACAGGGAACCCCCAACTCTGGAAACACCATATATTTT. Its protein product is CASMGGQGTPNSGNTIYF.